These 23 T cell receptor beta chains were all obtained from the same sample, sequenced in a study of shared clonotypes between healthy human individuals (dated by TCRdb to 2020 to 2021). Libraries were constructed by the immunoSEQ multiplex PCR assay. TCRdb retrieved this table from immuneACCESS and kept in-frame rearrangements only. Not all clones are present; in checked studies, unresolved V genes account for under half, and no reason is known for the remainder. Present in this sample are about a million clones, approximately 72% of which were seen just once. Approximately 1.5% of the sample is in the top ten clones. The material sequenced was memory CD4+ T cells sorted from blood. The cell subset or site tag for this specimen amounts to: CD45RA-negative fraction. Receptors were obtained from a young man in good health.

V is TRBV28 and J is TRBJ2-7; perhaps TRBD2 as D (5 bases). From germline, CDR1 is MDHEN and CDR2 SYDVKM. V was clipped by 5 bases and J by 1 base, with 15 bases between them. The CDR3 length is 15 residues. CDR3 sequence reads: CASSPEAVGSYEQYF. The CDR3 DNA sequence: TGTGCCAGCAGTCCGGAGGCCGTAGGGTCCTACGAGCAGTACTTC.

The V gene is TRBV27, the J gene TRBJ2-7; no definite D call. CDR1 is MNHEY, CDR2 SMNVEV, per germline (reference sequence). V was trimmed by 5 bases and J by 3 bases, leaving 14 bases between them. There are 14 residues in the CDR3. The CDR3 is CASSAYHIGYEQYF. CDR3 nucleotide sequence: TGTGCCAGCAGTGCCTACCACATAGGCTACGAGCAGTACTTC.

This chain joins TRBV7-2 and TRBJ2-1; 8 bases line up with TRBD2. V lost 3 bases, J lost 7 bases, and 11 bases stayed unmatched. The CDR3 extends over 16 amino acids. Germline values: CDR1 SGHTA, CDR2 FQGNSA. CDR3 nucleotides: TGTGCCAGCAGCTTGGGGACTAGTTCTAAGGTGAATGAGCAGTTCTTC. Translated: CASSLGTSSKVNEQFF.

The chain joins TRBV6-1 to TRBJ1-6, with D maybe TRBD1 (5 bases). Trimming cost V 2 bases and J 1 base, with 6 bases left between them. Germline V gene lookup returns CDR1 MNHNS and CDR2 SASEGT. The CDR3 sequence is 15 residues long. CDR3 sequence reads: CASSERQSYNSPLHF. DNA of the CDR3: TGTGCCAGCAGTGAACGACAGTCCTATAATTCACCCCTCCACTTT.

In this sample, this clone turned up once. V and J are TRBV18 and TRBJ2-3, with D unresolved. The CDR3 sequence is 17 residues long. CDR1 KGHSH and CDR2 LQKENI come from the germline V gene. The germline V and J ends were trimmed by 3 bases and 0 bases, with 16 bases remaining between them. CDR3 coding DNA: TGTGCCAGCTCACCTCTCGCAGCCCAAATTAGCACAGATACGCAGTATTTT. Translation gives CASSPLAAQISTDTQYF.

This rearrangement joins TRBV9 to TRBJ2-7; the match to TRBD1 covers 9 bases. Unmatched junction bases numbered 9, after V lost 4 bases and J lost 4 bases. Looked up from germline, CDR1 is SGDLS and CDR2 is YYNGEE. The CDR3 is made up of 15 amino acids. The CDR3 nucleotides read TGTGCCAGCAGCCCGCATTCAGGACAGGGGTACGAGCAGTACTTC. Encoded protein: CASSPHSGQGYEQYF.

This clone was observed once. This chain links TRBV28 with TRBJ1-2; 8 bases are a match to TRBD1. Germline CDR1 is MDHEN and CDR2 is SYDVKM. The CDR3 extends over 15 amino acids. The J segment lost 4 bases and the V segment lost 5 bases, leaving 9 bases of the junction unmatched. The CDR3 spells CASSGGNRGVYGYTF. CDR3 coding DNA: TGTGCCAGCAGTGGCGGTAACAGGGGGGTCTATGGCTACACCTTC.

For the CDR3, the DNA is TGTGCCAGCAGCCCTGGACATATCCAAGAGACCCAGTACTTC. Translated: CASSPGHIQETQYF. This sequence joins TRBV11-2 and TRBJ2-5; D is possibly TRBD1 (5 bases). The V end lost 5 bases, the J end lost 1 base, and 11 bases lay between the germline ends. In germline, CDR1 is SGHAT, CDR2 FQNNGV. The CDR3 runs 14 residues.

The chain joins TRBV6-5 to TRBJ1-1; D might be TRBD1 (6 bases). V lost 7 bases to trimming and J lost 1 base, with 13 bases between them. CDR1 and CDR2 from the germline V gene are MNHEY and SVGAGI. The CDR3 sequence is 14 residues long. The CDR3, as DNA: TGTGCCAGCAAAGCAGGGGTCACGAACACTGAAGCTTTCTTT. The encoded protein is CASKAGVTNTEAFF.

The gene calls are TRBV5-3 and TRBJ2-7; 16 nucleotides line up with TRBD2. TRBV5-3 is flagged as an ORF with uncertain function. This CDR3 comprises 16 residues. The J segment lost 5 bases and the V segment lost 5 bases, leaving 7 bases of the junction unmatched. For the CDR3, the DNA is TGTGCCAGAAGTCACGGGACTAGCGGGAGGGCGAACGAGCAGTACTTC. The encoded protein is CARSHGTSGRANEQYF.

A remark on this clone: Additional DNA sequences in this sample encode the identical CDR3. The V call is TRBV10-1, the J call TRBJ1-1, with no clear D. V lost 0 bases and J 4 bases, leaving 3 bases between the germline ends. CDR1 is WNHNN, CDR2 SYGVQD, per germline (reference sequence). The CDR3 is 12 residues long. This chain's CDR3 is CASSESLTEAFF. CDR3 coding DNA: TGCGCCAGCAGTGAGTCTCTCACTGAAGCTTTCTTT.

This chain uses TRBV6-1 with TRBJ2-7; D is ambiguous. The germline CDR1 and CDR2 sequences are MNHNS and SASEGT. The CDR3 spans 13 residues. V lost 2 bases and J 3 bases, leaving 8 bases between the germline ends. The CDR3 spells CASSERRNYEQYF. As DNA, the CDR3 is TGTGCCAGCAGTGAAAGAAGGAACTACGAGCAGTACTTC.

This clone was counted a few times. The chain's CDR3 is CASSSSDRGYEQYF. Written as DNA, the CDR3 is TGTGCCAGCAGCTCATCGGACAGAGGATACGAGCAGTACTTC. The genes are TRBV7-6 and TRBJ2-7; weak D call: TRBD1 (6 bases). Germline values: CDR1 SGHVS, CDR2 FNYEAQ. The CDR3 length is 14 residues. Trimming removed 4 bases at V and 4 bases at J, with 14 bases between.

The CDR3 sequence: CASSETTAYEQYF. CDR3 DNA: TGCGCCAGCAGTGAGACGACAGCCTACGAGCAGTACTTC. The chain combines TRBV10-2 with TRBJ2-7, with D tentatively TRBD1 (5 bases). Germline assignment: CDR1 WSHSY and CDR2 SAAADI. V was trimmed by 2 bases and J by 2 bases, leaving 7 bases between them. The CDR3 covers 13 residues.

Turning to this clone: Other DNA sequences within the sample encode an identical CDR3. The genes are TRBV30 and TRBJ1-2; the D gene is possibly TRBD1 (5 bases). V shed 1 base and J shed 2 bases, with 8 bases lying between them. This CDR3 contains 13 residues. The germline V gene has CDR1 GTSNPN and CDR2 SVGIG (reference sequence). CDR3 in DNA: TGTGCCTGGAGTGGGACACAAAACTATGGCTACACCTTC. It yields the protein CAWSGTQNYGYTF. Full variable domain (remainder filled in from reference TRBV30 and TRBJ1-2): SQTIHQWPATLVQPVGSPLSLECTVEGTSNPNLYWYRQAAGRGLQLLFYSVGIGQISSEVPQNLSASRPQDRQFILSSKKLLLSDSGFYLCAWSGTQNYGYTFGSGTRLTVV.

V usage is TRBV6-5 and J usage is TRBJ1-1; D gene uncertain. This CDR3 is built from 14 residues. The germline gives CDR1 MNHEY, CDR2 SVGAGI. Trimming shortened V by 0 bases and J by 3 bases, and 8 bases separated the two germline ends. The CDR3 DNA reads TGTGCCAGCAGTTACTCGGGCCCCGACACTGAAGCTTTCTTT. Its translation: CASSYSGPDTEAFF.

This clone has only one observation. The chain recombines TRBV6-5 with TRBJ1-5; 11 bases map to TRBD1. Germline CDR1 and CDR2: MNHEY and SVGAGI. This CDR3 comprises 14 residues. J gave up 5 bases and V 4 bases, and 1 base lay outside the gene matches. CDR3 DNA sequence: TGTGCCAGCAGTTGGGGACAGGGGGATCAGCCCCAGCATTTT. It yields the protein CASSWGQGDQPQHF.

The genes are TRBV6-1 and TRBJ1-3; D is possibly TRBD1 (5 bases). V was cut by 1 base and J by 1 base, with 17 bases left in between. This CDR3 has 18 amino acids. The V gene's germline CDR1 is MNHNS and CDR2 SASEGT. The CDR3 here is CASSEGDPGGVSGNTIYF. The CDR3 coding sequence is TGTGCCAGCAGTGAAGGGGACCCGGGGGGGGTGTCTGGAAACACCATATATTTT.

V is TRBV18 and J is TRBJ2-7; D not certain. Germline V gene lookup returns CDR1 KGHSH and CDR2 LQKENI. The CDR3 consists of 12 residues. V dropped 8 bases and J dropped 7 bases, with 15 bases sitting between them. The CDR3 DNA reads as TGTGCCAGCGAAACCGGGCTCGGGGAGCAGTACTTC. Translating it yields CASETGLGEQYF.

In the case of this clone: In the same sample, other DNA sequences code for this CDR3. This chain joins TRBV20-1 and TRBJ2-7, with no clear D. CDR3 length: 11 residues. V dropped 6 bases and J dropped 2 bases, with 8 bases sitting between them. Germline V gene data show CDR1 as DFQATT and CDR2 as SNEGSKA (reference sequence). As DNA, the CDR3 is TGCAGTGCCAGGACCGCCTACGAGCAGTACTTC. It translates to CSARTAYEQYF.

The chain is built from TRBV7-9 and TRBJ1-1; D ambiguous. Germline V gene lookup returns CDR1 SEHNR and CDR2 FQNEAQ (reference sequence). V was shortened by 5 bases and J by 7 bases, with 11 bases between the two germline ends. This CDR3 is 12 amino acids long. CDR3 residues: CASSVPTGEAFF. CDR3 coding DNA: TGTGCCAGCAGCGTGCCGACCGGTGAAGCTTTCTTT.

V usage is TRBV5-8 and J usage is TRBJ2-4; D is possibly TRBD1 (6 bases). CDR3 length: 14 amino acids. The V and J ends lost 4 bases and 5 bases respectively, with 13 bases between them. The germline CDR1 and CDR2 sequences are SGHTS and YDEGEE. CDR3 DNA sequence: TGTGCCAGCAGCAAGGGACACGCCCAAAACATTCAGTACTTC. It translates to CASSKGHAQNIQYF.

This CDR3 is CASSPYVTGAREQYF. In DNA form, the CDR3 reads TGTGCCAGCAGTCCTTATGTGACAGGGGCCCGGGAGCAGTACTTC. The J gene is TRBJ2-7, the V gene TRBV7-9; 8 bases fit TRBD1. With 6 bases clipped from V and 7 bases from J, the junction kept 14 bases outside the gene matches. Germline loops: CDR1 SEHNR, CDR2 FQNEAQ (reference sequence). This CDR3 spans 15 amino acids.